This T cell receptor (beta chain) was recovered during a study of blood T cell repertoires in COVID-19. Study context: Recovery among Cohort 3 donors was established by two negative PCRs, clearance, or symptom resolution.

Source study methods: Counts of nucleated cells, estimated from reference gene primer amplification, were obtained. Assay used: immunoSEQ multiplex PCR; TCRdb lists only in-frame clones, some missing. D and trimming come from the DNA, and the V and J calls and clone size come from that table. The sample has 350,000 to 400,000 clones; approximately 89% are singletons. This CDR3 has 12 amino acids. V lost 6 bases and J 4 bases, leaving 9 bases between the germline ends. Germline V gives CDR1 LNHDA, CDR2 SQIVND (reference sequence). Participants were aged roughly 18 to 90 years, lived in 24 US areas, and enrolled virtually. Categorization into cohorts depended on clinical history that participants reported. In its sample, this clone was seen once.

J is TRBJ1-1 and V is TRBV19, with D uncertain. The sequenced sample was PBMCs or T cells enriched from blood (not recorded which). The clonotype was recovered from a man aged 35 to 55 in a cohort exposed to, infected with or recovered from COVID-19 (not recorded which). CDR3 region: CASRTWATEAFF. The CDR3, as DNA: TGTGCCAGTAGGACATGGGCCACTGAAGCTTTCTTT.